This T cell receptor beta chain was found in a study of blood T cell repertoires in COVID-19. The length of the CDR3 is 13 residues. V was trimmed by 5 bases and J by 5 bases, leaving 10 bases between them. The germline V gene encodes CDR1 SNHLY and CDR2 FYNNEI. Some clones are missing from TCRdb's copy, which holds only in-frame ones; the method was immunoSEQ multiplex PCR. The data hold more than 80,000 clones, with about 80% observed a single time. This clone has more than one count but fewer than ten. This clonotype originated in a human donor in a cohort sampled during active COVID-19. This chain joins TRBV2 and TRBJ1-5, with no clear D. Source material: peripheral blood. CDR3 in amino acids: CASSRGLYQPQHF. For the CDR3, the DNA is TGTGCCAGCAGTAGAGGCTTATATCAGCCCCAGCATTTT.